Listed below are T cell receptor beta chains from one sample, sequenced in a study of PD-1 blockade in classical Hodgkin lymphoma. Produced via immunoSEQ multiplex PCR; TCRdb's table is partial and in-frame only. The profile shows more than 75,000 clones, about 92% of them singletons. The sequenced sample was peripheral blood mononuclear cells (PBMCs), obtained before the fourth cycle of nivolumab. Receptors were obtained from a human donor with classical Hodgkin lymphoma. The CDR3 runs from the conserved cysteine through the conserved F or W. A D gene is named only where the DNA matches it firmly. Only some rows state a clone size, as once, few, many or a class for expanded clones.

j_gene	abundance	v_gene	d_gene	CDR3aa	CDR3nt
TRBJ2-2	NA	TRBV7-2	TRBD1	CASSLSQGTNTGELFF	TGTGCCAGCAGCTTATCACAGGGGACGAACACCGGGGAGCTGTTTTTT
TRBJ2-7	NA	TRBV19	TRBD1	CASSRTGTGYEQYF	TGTGCCAGTAGTAGAACCGGGACAGGCTACGAGCAGTACTTC
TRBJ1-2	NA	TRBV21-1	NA	CARGDKAARNYGYTF	TGTGCCAGGGGGGACAAAGCCGCCCGGAACTATGGCTACACCTTC
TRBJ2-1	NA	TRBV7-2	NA	CASRGSLALSSYNEQFF	TGTGCCAGCAGAGGTAGTCTGGCGTTAAGCTCCTACAATGAGCAGTTCTTC
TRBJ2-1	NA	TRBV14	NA	CASSQVLDRVGEQFF	TGTGCCAGCAGCCAGGTTCTAGATAGAGTGGGTGAGCAGTTCTTC
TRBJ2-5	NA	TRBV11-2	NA	CASSLDWTEETQYF	TGTGCCAGCAGCTTAGATTGGACAGAAGAGACCCAGTACTTC
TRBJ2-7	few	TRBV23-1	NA	CATRTARPYEQYF	TGCGCCACCAGGACAGCGCGCCCCTACGAGCAGTACTTC
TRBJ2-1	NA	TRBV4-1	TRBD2	CASSQGSASGTYNEQFF	TGCGCCAGCAGCCAAGGTTCCGCTAGCGGGACCTACAATGAGCAGTTCTTC
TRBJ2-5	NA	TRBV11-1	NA	CASSFGQQETQYF	TGTGCCAGCAGCTTCGGGCAGCAAGAGACCCAGTACTTC
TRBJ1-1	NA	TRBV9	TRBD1	CASSIYQGASTEAFF	TGTGCCAGCAGCATTTATCAGGGGGCGAGCACTGAAGCTTTCTTT
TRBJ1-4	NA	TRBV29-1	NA	CSVEMGKLFF	TGCAGCGTTGAAATGGGGAAACTGTTTTTT
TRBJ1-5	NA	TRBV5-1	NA	CASSLKADQPQHF	TGCGCCAGCAGCTTGAAGGCTGACCAGCCCCAGCATTTT
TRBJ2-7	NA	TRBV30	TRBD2	CAWSKAGGYEQYF	TGTGCCTGGAGTAAAGCGGGAGGCTACGAGCAGTACTTC
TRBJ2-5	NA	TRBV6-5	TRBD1	CASSLGQGSFQETQYF	TGTGCCAGCAGTTTGGGACAGGGCTCTTTCCAAGAGACCCAGTACTTC
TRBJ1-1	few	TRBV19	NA	CASSIGMNTEAFF	TGTGCCAGTAGTATAGGGATGAACACTGAAGCTTTCTTT
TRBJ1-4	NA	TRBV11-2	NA	CASSSDRQNEKLFF	TGTGCCAGCAGCTCGGACAGACAGAATGAAAAACTGTTTTTT
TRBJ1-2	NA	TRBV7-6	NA	CASSLSGAPLSSGYTF	TGTGCCAGCAGCTTATCGGGGGCCCCACTTTCGTCTGGCTACACCTTC
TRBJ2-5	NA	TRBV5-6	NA	CASSWPGWETQYF	TGTGCCAGCAGCTGGCCAGGGTGGGAGACCCAGTACTTC
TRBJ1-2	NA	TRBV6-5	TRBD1	CASSYNLGQDYGYTF	TGTGCCAGCAGTTACAACCTGGGACAGGATTATGGCTACACCTTC
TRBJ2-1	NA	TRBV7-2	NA	CASSRERALYNEQFF	TGTGCCAGCAGCCGAGAGCGGGCCCTATACAATGAGCAGTTCTTC
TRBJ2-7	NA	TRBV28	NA	CASSLPGQTYEQYF	TGTGCCAGCAGTTTGCCCGGACAGACCTACGAGCAGTACTTC
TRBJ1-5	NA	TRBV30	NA	CAWSVGTGQPQHF	TGTGCCTGGAGTGTAGGGACGGGTCAGCCCCAGCATTTT
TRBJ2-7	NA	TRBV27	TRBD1	CASSLSSPGRGLSYEQYF	TGTGCCAGCAGTTTATCATCTCCGGGCAGGGGGCTCTCCTACGAGCAGTACTTC
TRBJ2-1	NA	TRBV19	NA	CASSIRYRDTEQFF	TGTGCCAGTAGTATAAGGTATCGGGACACAGAGCAGTTCTTC